This is a list of T cell receptor beta chains from one sample in a study of T cell responses to AZD1222 COVID-19 vaccine. TCRdb keeps only in-frame clones here, not all; method: immunoSEQ multiplex PCR. This table holds about 130,000 clones, 93% found once. The source material was peripheral blood, sampled on day 0 of AZD1222 vaccination. The receptor source for this set is an adult in good health. Both conserved end residues are part of each CDR3. Fields, in order: J gene, CDR3 length, D gene, V gene, clone size, CDR3 protein, CDR3 DNA. D genes are given only for firm matches. Size values are once, few and many counts, or a class for expanded clones, and some rows have none.

J gene: TRBJ2-7
CDR3 length: 15
D gene: TRBD1
V gene: TRBV30
clone size: once
CDR3 protein: CAWTPSRTGGYEQYF
CDR3 DNA: TGTGCCTGGACACCGAGCCGGACAGGGGGATACGAGCAGTACTTC

J gene: TRBJ1-2
CDR3 length: 13
D gene: -
V gene: TRBV11-1
clone size: -
CDR3 protein: CASSLEGSVGYTF
CDR3 DNA: TGTGCCAGCAGCTTAGAGGGATCGGTTGGCTACACCTTC

J gene: TRBJ1-2
CDR3 length: 13
D gene: TRBD1
V gene: TRBV30
clone size: -
CDR3 protein: CAWSRGTGVGYTF
CDR3 DNA: TGTGCCTGGAGTCGCGGGACAGGGGTCGGCTACACCTTC

J gene: TRBJ1-5
CDR3 length: 16
D gene: -
V gene: TRBV19
clone size: -
CDR3 protein: CASSMQGSWSNQPQHF
CDR3 DNA: TGTGCCAGTAGTATGCAGGGTAGTTGGAGCAATCAGCCCCAGCATTTT

J gene: TRBJ1-2
CDR3 length: 14
D gene: -
V gene: TRBV7-2
clone size: -
CDR3 protein: CASSLGLQDYGYTF
CDR3 DNA: TGTGCCAGCAGCTTAGGGCTTCAGGACTATGGCTACACCTTC

J gene: TRBJ2-1
CDR3 length: 12
D gene: -
V gene: TRBV19
clone size: -
CDR3 protein: CASGRGLSEQFF
CDR3 DNA: TGTGCCAGTGGAAGGGGTCTCTCTGAGCAGTTCTTC

J gene: TRBJ1-2
CDR3 length: 13
D gene: -
V gene: TRBV10-2
clone size: -
CDR3 protein: CASREGDFYGYTF
CDR3 DNA: TGCGCCAGCAGAGAAGGGGATTTCTATGGCTACACCTTC

J gene: TRBJ2-1
CDR3 length: 16
D gene: TRBD2
V gene: TRBV7-9
clone size: -
CDR3 protein: CASRWDVGLLGNEQFF
CDR3 DNA: TGTGCCAGCAGATGGGACGTGGGACTACTGGGCAATGAGCAGTTCTTC

J gene: TRBJ1-1
CDR3 length: 13
D gene: -
V gene: TRBV2
clone size: -
CDR3 protein: CASSVNPNTEAFF
CDR3 DNA: TGTGCCAGCAGTGTCAACCCGAACACTGAAGCTTTCTTT

J gene: TRBJ1-2
CDR3 length: 14
D gene: -
V gene: TRBV3-1/TRBV3-2
clone size: -
CDR3 protein: CASSQGAAQHGYTF
CDR3 DNA: TGTGCCAGCAGCCAAGGGGCGGCCCAGCATGGCTACACCTTC

J gene: TRBJ1-2
CDR3 length: 13
D gene: -
V gene: TRBV12-3/TRBV12-4
clone size: -
CDR3 protein: CASSFQGSFGYTF
CDR3 DNA: TGTGCCAGCAGTTTTCAGGGGTCCTTTGGCTACACCTTC

J gene: TRBJ1-5
CDR3 length: 15
D gene: -
V gene: TRBV6-6
clone size: -
CDR3 protein: CASSSGPRGNQPQHF
CDR3 DNA: TGTGCCAGCAGCTCGGGCCCCAGGGGCAATCAGCCCCAGCATTTT

J gene: TRBJ1-3
CDR3 length: 15
D gene: -
V gene: TRBV3-1/TRBV3-2
clone size: -
CDR3 protein: CASSQLRGPGNTIYF
CDR3 DNA: TGTGCCAGCAGCCAACTGCGCGGACCTGGAAACACCATATATTTT

J gene: TRBJ2-1
CDR3 length: 16
D gene: -
V gene: TRBV5-1
clone size: -
CDR3 protein: CASSLRPTDLANEQFF
CDR3 DNA: TGCGCCAGCAGCTTGCGTCCCACAGATCTTGCCAATGAGCAGTTCTTC

J gene: TRBJ1-1
CDR3 length: 15
D gene: TRBD1
V gene: TRBV5-5
clone size: -
CDR3 protein: CASSPRQGLNTEAFF
CDR3 DNA: TGTGCCAGCAGCCCCAGACAGGGTCTGAACACTGAAGCTTTCTTT

J gene: TRBJ1-5
CDR3 length: 15
D gene: -
V gene: TRBV15
clone size: -
CDR3 protein: CATSRDQAGNQPQHF
CDR3 DNA: TGTGCCACCAGCAGAGATCAAGCTGGCAATCAGCCCCAGCATTTT

J gene: TRBJ2-7
CDR3 length: 15
D gene: TRBD1
V gene: TRBV5-4
clone size: -
CDR3 protein: CARRRGTGAKVEQYF
CDR3 DNA: TGTGCCAGGAGAAGAGGGACAGGAGCCAAAGTGGAGCAGTACTTC

J gene: TRBJ1-1
CDR3 length: 13
D gene: -
V gene: TRBV18
clone size: -
CDR3 protein: CASSPPGRVEAFF
CDR3 DNA: TGTGCCAGCTCACCACCGGGAAGGGTTGAAGCTTTCTTT

J gene: TRBJ1-2
CDR3 length: 13
D gene: -
V gene: TRBV11-2
clone size: -
CDR3 protein: CASSSGLDYGYTF
CDR3 DNA: TGTGCCAGCAGCTCCGGACTGGACTATGGCTACACCTTC

J gene: TRBJ1-5
CDR3 length: 16
D gene: -
V gene: TRBV19
clone size: -
CDR3 protein: CASSIDRLYSNQPQHF
CDR3 DNA: TGTGCCAGTAGTATCGACAGGTTATATAGCAATCAGCCCCAGCATTTT

J gene: TRBJ1-2
CDR3 length: 11
D gene: -
V gene: TRBV20-1
clone size: -
CDR3 protein: CSATDSNGYTF
CDR3 DNA: TGCAGTGCTACCGACTCGAATGGCTACACCTTC

J gene: TRBJ2-7
CDR3 length: 16
D gene: TRBD1
V gene: TRBV18
clone size: -
CDR3 protein: CASSPLGQRSSYEQYF
CDR3 DNA: TGTGCCAGCTCACCCCTGGGACAGAGAAGCTCCTACGAGCAGTACTTC

J gene: TRBJ2-7
CDR3 length: 14
D gene: TRBD2
V gene: TRBV6-5
clone size: -
CDR3 protein: CATRISGGTYEQYF
CDR3 DNA: TGTGCCACACGAATAAGCGGGGGCACCTACGAGCAGTACTTC

J gene: TRBJ2-2
CDR3 length: 16
D gene: -
V gene: TRBV30
clone size: -
CDR3 protein: CAWISVAGINTGELFF
CDR3 DNA: TGTGCCTGGATCTCCGTGGCAGGGATAAACACCGGGGAGCTGTTTTTT

J gene: TRBJ1-1
CDR3 length: 14
D gene: -
V gene: TRBV27
clone size: -
CDR3 protein: CASSSGGVFTEAFF
CDR3 DNA: TGTGCCAGCAGTTCCGGGGGTGTTTTCACTGAAGCTTTCTTT

J gene: TRBJ2-7
CDR3 length: 13
D gene: -
V gene: TRBV3-1/TRBV3-2
clone size: -
CDR3 protein: CASSQFITGEQYF
CDR3 DNA: TGTGCCAGCAGCCAATTTATTACAGGCGAGCAGTACTTC

J gene: TRBJ1-2
CDR3 length: 13
D gene: -
V gene: TRBV2
clone size: -
CDR3 protein: CASSVNSDYGYTF
CDR3 DNA: TGTGCCAGCAGTGTTAACAGTGACTATGGCTACACCTTC

J gene: TRBJ1-6
CDR3 length: 15
D gene: -
V gene: TRBV19
clone size: -
CDR3 protein: CASSTWGSYNSPLHF
CDR3 DNA: TGTGCCAGTAGTACTTGGGGCTCCTATAATTCACCCCTCCACTTT

J gene: TRBJ2-7
CDR3 length: 18
D gene: TRBD1
V gene: TRBV2
clone size: -
CDR3 protein: CASSEGVAGTGTSTEQYF
CDR3 DNA: TGTGCCAGCAGTGAAGGCGTCGCGGGGACAGGCACCTCTACAGAGCAGTACTTC

J gene: TRBJ2-3
CDR3 length: 17
D gene: -
V gene: TRBV4-1
clone size: -
CDR3 protein: CASSQAWAGLSSDTQYF
CDR3 DNA: TGCGCCAGCAGCCAAGCATGGGCGGGCCTGAGCTCAGATACGCAGTATTTT

J gene: TRBJ1-2
CDR3 length: 11
D gene: TRBD1
V gene: TRBV20-1
clone size: -
CDR3 protein: CSARQGAGYTF
CDR3 DNA: TGCAGTGCTAGACAGGGGGCGGGCTACACCTTC

J gene: TRBJ2-7
CDR3 length: 15
D gene: TRBD1
V gene: TRBV7-9
clone size: -
CDR3 protein: CASSSSDRGPYEQYF
CDR3 DNA: TGTGCCAGCAGCTCCTCGGACAGGGGACCCTACGAGCAGTACTTC

J gene: TRBJ2-6
CDR3 length: 19
D gene: -
V gene: TRBV7-9
clone size: -
CDR3 protein: CASSSPVAQIDSGANVLTF
CDR3 DNA: TGTGCCAGCAGCTCACCTGTGGCCCAGATCGACTCTGGGGCCAACGTCCTGACTTTC

J gene: TRBJ1-1
CDR3 length: 12
D gene: -
V gene: TRBV2
clone size: -
CDR3 protein: CASSPLRGSAFF
CDR3 DNA: TGTGCCAGCAGCCCGCTCAGGGGTTCAGCTTTCTTT

J gene: TRBJ2-7
CDR3 length: 11
D gene: -
V gene: TRBV6-5
clone size: -
CDR3 protein: CASSKTYEQYF
CDR3 DNA: TGTGCCAGTTCCAAGACCTACGAGCAGTACTTC

J gene: TRBJ2-7
CDR3 length: 17
D gene: TRBD2
V gene: TRBV6-6
clone size: -
CDR3 protein: CASSQLAGVPSSYEQYF
CDR3 DNA: TGTGCCAGCAGTCAGCTAGCGGGGGTTCCCAGCTCCTACGAGCAGTACTTC

J gene: TRBJ1-3
CDR3 length: 15
D gene: -
V gene: TRBV7-9
clone size: -
CDR3 protein: CASSSYASSGNTIYF
CDR3 DNA: TGTGCCAGCAGCTCATATGCTAGCTCTGGAAACACCATATATTTT

J gene: TRBJ2-3
CDR3 length: 12
D gene: -
V gene: TRBV12-3/TRBV12-4
clone size: once
CDR3 protein: CASSLSTDTQYF
CDR3 DNA: TGTGCCAGCAGCCTTAGCACAGATACGCAGTATTTT

J gene: TRBJ1-2
CDR3 length: 14
D gene: TRBD1
V gene: TRBV5-4
clone size: -
CDR3 protein: CASSLRGQATFHTF
CDR3 DNA: TGTGCCAGCAGCTTGAGGGGACAGGCAACGTTCCACACCTTC

J gene: TRBJ1-1
CDR3 length: 15
D gene: TRBD1
V gene: TRBV4-1
clone size: -
CDR3 protein: CASSRIAGQDTEAFF
CDR3 DNA: TGCGCCAGCAGCCGCATAGCGGGACAGGACACTGAAGCTTTCTTT

J gene: TRBJ1-6
CDR3 length: 16
D gene: -
V gene: TRBV5-1
clone size: -
CDR3 protein: CASSFEGSSYNSPLHF
CDR3 DNA: TGCGCCAGCAGCTTCGAGGGTAGCTCCTATAATTCACCCCTCCACTTT

J gene: TRBJ1-2
CDR3 length: 14
D gene: -
V gene: TRBV28
clone size: -
CDR3 protein: CASIPRGGPYGYTF
CDR3 DNA: TGTGCCAGCATCCCCCGGGGGGGACCCTATGGCTACACCTTC

J gene: TRBJ1-5
CDR3 length: 14
D gene: TRBD1
V gene: TRBV6-5
clone size: -
CDR3 protein: CASSRGQANQPQHF
CDR3 DNA: TGTGCCAGCAGCCGGGGACAGGCGAATCAGCCCCAGCATTTT

J gene: TRBJ2-7
CDR3 length: 15
D gene: TRBD2
V gene: TRBV4-2
clone size: -
CDR3 protein: CASSHTSGEAYEQYF
CDR3 DNA: TGTGCCAGCAGCCACACCAGCGGGGAGGCCTACGAGCAGTACTTC

J gene: TRBJ2-7
CDR3 length: 12
D gene: -
V gene: TRBV15
clone size: once
CDR3 protein: CATSSEGGEQYF
CDR3 DNA: TGTGCCACCAGCAGTGAGGGAGGCGAGCAGTACTTC

J gene: TRBJ1-6
CDR3 length: 15
D gene: TRBD1
V gene: TRBV18
clone size: -
CDR3 protein: CASSLRTGDGSPLHF
CDR3 DNA: TGTGCCAGCTCACTTAGGACAGGGGACGGGTCACCCCTCCACTTT

J gene: TRBJ1-2
CDR3 length: 14
D gene: -
V gene: TRBV9
clone size: -
CDR3 protein: CASSVGQGDYGYTF
CDR3 DNA: TGTGCCAGCAGCGTAGGGCAGGGAGACTATGGCTACACCTTC

J gene: TRBJ1-1
CDR3 length: 13
D gene: -
V gene: TRBV5-6
clone size: -
CDR3 protein: CASSLVGGAEAFF
CDR3 DNA: TGTGCCAGCAGCTTGGTCGGCGGCGCTGAAGCTTTCTTT

J gene: TRBJ1-4
CDR3 length: 15
D gene: -
V gene: TRBV19
clone size: -
CDR3 protein: CASSFLNPQGEKLFF
CDR3 DNA: TGTGCCAGTAGTTTTTTAAACCCTCAGGGCGAAAAACTGTTTTTT

J gene: TRBJ2-5
CDR3 length: 12
D gene: -
V gene: TRBV7-9
clone size: -
CDR3 protein: CASTGPEGTQYF
CDR3 DNA: TGTGCCAGCACAGGCCCCGAAGGGACCCAGTACTTC

J gene: TRBJ1-2
CDR3 length: 14
D gene: -
V gene: TRBV7-2
clone size: -
CDR3 protein: CASSLAGRIYGYTF
CDR3 DNA: TGTGCCAGCAGCTTAGCCGGACGGATCTATGGCTACACCTTC

J gene: TRBJ2-3
CDR3 length: 14
D gene: TRBD2
V gene: TRBV9
clone size: once
CDR3 protein: CASSHGTSGATQYF
CDR3 DNA: TGTGCCAGCAGCCACGGGACTAGCGGGGCCACGCAGTATTTT

J gene: TRBJ1-5
CDR3 length: 13
D gene: -
V gene: TRBV12-3/TRBV12-4
clone size: -
CDR3 protein: CASSEGWDQPQHF
CDR3 DNA: TGTGCCAGCAGTGAAGGGTGGGATCAGCCCCAGCATTTT

J gene: TRBJ2-2
CDR3 length: 14
D gene: -
V gene: TRBV29-1
clone size: once
CDR3 protein: CSAGRADYTGELFF
CDR3 DNA: TGCAGCGCCGGAAGAGCAGACTACACCGGGGAGCTGTTTTTT